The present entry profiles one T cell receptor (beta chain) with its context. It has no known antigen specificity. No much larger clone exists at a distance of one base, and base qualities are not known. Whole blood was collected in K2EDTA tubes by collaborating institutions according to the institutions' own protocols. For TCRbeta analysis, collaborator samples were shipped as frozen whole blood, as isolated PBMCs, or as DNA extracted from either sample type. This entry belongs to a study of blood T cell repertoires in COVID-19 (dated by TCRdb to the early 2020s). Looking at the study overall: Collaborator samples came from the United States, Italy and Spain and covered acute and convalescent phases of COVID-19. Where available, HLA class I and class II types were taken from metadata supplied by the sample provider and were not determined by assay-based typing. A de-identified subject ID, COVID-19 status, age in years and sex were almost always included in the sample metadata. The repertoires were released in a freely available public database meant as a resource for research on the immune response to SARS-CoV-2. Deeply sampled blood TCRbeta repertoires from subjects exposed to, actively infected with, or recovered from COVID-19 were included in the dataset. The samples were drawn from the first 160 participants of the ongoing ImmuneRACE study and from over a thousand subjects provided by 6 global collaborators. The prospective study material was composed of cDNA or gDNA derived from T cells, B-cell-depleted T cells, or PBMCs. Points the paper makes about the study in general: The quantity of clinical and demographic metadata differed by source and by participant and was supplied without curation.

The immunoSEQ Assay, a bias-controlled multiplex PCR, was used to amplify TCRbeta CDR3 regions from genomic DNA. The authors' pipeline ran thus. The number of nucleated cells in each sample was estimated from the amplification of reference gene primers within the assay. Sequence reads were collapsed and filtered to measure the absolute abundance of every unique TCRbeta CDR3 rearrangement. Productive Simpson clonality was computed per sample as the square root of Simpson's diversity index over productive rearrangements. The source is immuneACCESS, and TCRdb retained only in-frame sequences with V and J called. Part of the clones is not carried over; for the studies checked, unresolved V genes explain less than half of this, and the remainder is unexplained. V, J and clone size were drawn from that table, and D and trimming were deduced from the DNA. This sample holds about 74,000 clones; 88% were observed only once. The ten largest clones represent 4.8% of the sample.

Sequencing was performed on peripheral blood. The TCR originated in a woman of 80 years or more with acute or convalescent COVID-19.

The CDR3 reads as follows: CASSLGGPGELFF. At the DNA level, the sequence is TGTGCCAGCAGTTTAGGGGGCCCCGGGGAGCTGTTTTTT. The receptor chain draws on TRBV2 and TRBJ2-2; 7 junctional bases match TRBD1. Taken from cysteine to phenylalanine, the CDR3 has 13 residues. Kept here is only the CDR3 DNA, which spans 39 bases and is read in frame from base 1. V trim: 5 bases; J trim: 6 bases; unmatched bases: 3. Looking up the germline V gene yields CDR1 SNHLY and CDR2 FYNNEI.